This T cell receptor beta chain was sequenced in a study of T cell responses to AZD1222 COVID-19 vaccine. Study outcomes and limitations: Baseline antibody screening turned up just 6 or 7 seropositive AZD1222 recipients. Of spike-specific TCRs, nearly half reportedly target regions left unmutated in variants.

Assay used: immunoSEQ multiplex PCR; TCRdb lists only in-frame clones, some missing. This table has some 120,000 clones, approximately 85% appearing once. Germline-derived CDR1 and CDR2 are SNHLY and FYNNEI. The CDR3 is made up of 13 amino acids. V gave up 1 base and J gave up 4 bases, with 7 bases separating them. With regard to this clone: Its matching antigen is unknown.

The rearrangement joins TRBV2 to TRBJ1-2; D is unresolved. The source material was peripheral blood, sampled on day 0 of AZD1222 vaccination. The receptor was isolated from an adult in good health. The CDR3 loop is CASSEEGTYGYTF. Here the CDR3 DNA reads TGTGCCAGCAGTGAAGAGGGCACCTATGGCTACACCTTC.